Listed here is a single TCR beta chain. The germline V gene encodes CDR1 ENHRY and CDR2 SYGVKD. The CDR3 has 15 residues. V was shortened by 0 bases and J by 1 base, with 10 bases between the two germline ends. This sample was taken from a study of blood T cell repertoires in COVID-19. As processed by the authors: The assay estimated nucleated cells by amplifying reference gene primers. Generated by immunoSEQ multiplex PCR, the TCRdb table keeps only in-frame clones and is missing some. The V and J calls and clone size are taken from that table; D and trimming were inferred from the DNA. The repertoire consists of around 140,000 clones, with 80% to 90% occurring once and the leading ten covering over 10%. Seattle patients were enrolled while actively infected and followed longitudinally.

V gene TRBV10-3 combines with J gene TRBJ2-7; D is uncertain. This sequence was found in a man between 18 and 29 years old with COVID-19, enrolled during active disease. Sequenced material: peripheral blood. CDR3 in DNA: TGTGCCATCAGTGAGTCCCGGAGCTTATCCTACGAGCAGTACTTC. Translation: CAISESRSLSYEQYF.